The clone carrying this TCR beta chain is categorized as medium-sized. What it binds is unknown. TCRdb used MiXCR to reprocess the reads, holding one entry per CDR3 protein. The data show about 10,000 distinct CDR3 sequences, with roughly 22% seen just once and 5% to 6.5% held by the top ten. This sample was taken from a study of liver allograft versus peripheral blood T cells. Study as a whole: Transplanted livers held T cell receptor repertoires, and these were compared with repertoires in recipients' peripheral blood.

Trimming took off 6 bases at V and 5 bases at J, with 19 bases between the two ends. The germline V gene has CDR1 LNHDA and CDR2 SQIVND (reference sequence). The CDR3 consists of 15 residues. General study findings and limits: Repertoires of T cell receptors in liver allografts reportedly differed from peripheral blood repertoires.

V is TRBV19 and J is TRBJ2-5; D may be TRBD2 (8 bases). The receptor was isolated from a human patient who had a liver transplant. Certain T cells may be donor cells from the graft. CDR3 in DNA: TGTGCCAGTAGACCTAGGACAGGCGGGGGGGAGACCCAGTACTTC. The encoded protein is CASRPRTGGGETQYF.